The present TCR beta chain was sequenced within a study of blood T cell repertoires in COVID-19. This CDR3 is 16 amino acids long. Unmatched junction bases numbered 8, after V lost 5 bases and J lost 3 bases. The germline V gene encodes CDR1 LGHNA and CDR2 YNFKEQ. Per the original data handling: Amplification of reference gene primers was used by the study to estimate nucleated cell counts. Assay: immunoSEQ multiplex PCR; the TCRdb copy retains only in-frame clones and omits some. V and J calls and clone size are copied from that table; D and trimming were computed from the DNA. In the table there are about 230,000 clones, about nine tenths of which are singletons.

Sequenced input: peripheral blood. The rearrangement joins TRBV4-2 to TRBJ2-3; 10 positions match TRBD2. The receptor's source is a man over 45 with COVID-19, enrolled during active disease. The CDR3 DNA sequence: TGTGCCAGCAGCATAAATGTAGCGGGGGGTACAGATACGCAGTATTTT. It specifies CASSINVAGGTDTQYF.